This TCR beta chain comes out of a study of beta chain features in type 1 diabetes. Broader study findings: Within each of all four CD4+ subsets, Type 1 diabetes patients had TCRB CDR3s that were moderately but significantly shorter.

The CDR3 consists of 16 residues. Trimming took off 1 base at V and 4 bases at J, with 15 bases between the two ends. The germline V gene has CDR1 SGHNT and CDR2 YYREEE (reference sequence). Expressed TCRB transcripts were sequenced after all isolated RNA was converted to cDNA. The protocol was immunoSEQ multiplex PCR, while the TCRdb copy is restricted to in-frame clones and leaves out a portion. Found here are 600,000 or so clones, 11% to 15% of them singletons; the top ten hold roughly 0.04%. Concerning this clone: The antigen remains unidentified.

V and J are TRBV5-4 and TRBJ2-1, with D perhaps matching TRBD2 (7 bases). This receptor was taken from a man between 18 and 35 years old with type 1 diabetes. The sequencing input was naive CD4+ T cells from blood. This chain's CDR3 is CASSLSLAGAYNEQFF. The CDR3 DNA follows: TGTGCCAGCAGCTTGTCTTTGGCGGGGGCGTACAATGAGCAGTTCTTC.